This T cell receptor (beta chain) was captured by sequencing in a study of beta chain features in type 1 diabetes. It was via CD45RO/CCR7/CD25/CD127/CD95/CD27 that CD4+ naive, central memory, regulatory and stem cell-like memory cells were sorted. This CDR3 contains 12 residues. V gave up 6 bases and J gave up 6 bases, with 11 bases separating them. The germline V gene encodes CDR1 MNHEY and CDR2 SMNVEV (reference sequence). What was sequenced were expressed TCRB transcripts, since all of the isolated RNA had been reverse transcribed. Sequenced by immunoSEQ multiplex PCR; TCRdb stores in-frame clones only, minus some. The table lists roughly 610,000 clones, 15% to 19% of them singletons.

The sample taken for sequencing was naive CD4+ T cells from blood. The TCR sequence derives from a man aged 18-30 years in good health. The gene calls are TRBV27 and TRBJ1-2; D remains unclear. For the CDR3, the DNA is TGTGCCAGCAGCTCAGGAGGCCATGGCTACACCTTC. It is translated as CASSSGGHGYTF.